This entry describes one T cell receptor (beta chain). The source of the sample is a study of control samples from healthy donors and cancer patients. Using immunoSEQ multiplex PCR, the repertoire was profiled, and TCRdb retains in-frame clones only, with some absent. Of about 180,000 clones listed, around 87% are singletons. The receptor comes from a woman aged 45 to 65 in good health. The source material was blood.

The CDR3: CASSLGQGGSEKLFF. In nucleotides, the CDR3 is TGCGCCAGCAGCTTGGGGCAGGGGGGTAGTGAAAAACTGTTTTTT. The rearrangement uses TRBV5-1 and TRBJ1-4; TRBD1 matches 7 bases. CDR1 SGHRS and CDR2 YFSETQ come from the germline V gene. Trimming cost V 0 bases and J 7 bases; bases outside gene matches: 6. This CDR3 comprises 15 residues.